Each of the 9 T cell receptor beta chains below was sequenced from the same sample in a study of molecular identifiers for immune sequencing clone quantification. TCRdb re-derived calls from the PCR reads in MiXCR, one entry per CDR3 protein. The sample carries about 640,000 distinct CDR3 sequences, less than 20% recorded once. Sequenced material: naive CD8+ T cells from blood, with Jurkat cell RNA spiked in. Subset reported: FACS-sorted CD8+CD4-CCR7+CD45RA+ naive T cells. These receptors all come from a human donor in good health. Some libraries in this study had Jurkat cell RNA spiked in.

There are many counts of this clonotype. This rearrangement joins TRBV28 to TRBJ2-2, with TRBD2 identical over 13 bases. V dropped 2 bases and J dropped 5; count of bases not matched to a gene: 8. This CDR3 is 18 amino acids long. From germline, CDR1 is MDHEN and CDR2 SYDVKM. DNA for the CDR3: TGTGCCAGCAGTTTAAGGACTAGCGGGAGCAGTCCAACCGGGGAGCTGTTTTTT. It encodes CASSLRTSGSSPTGELFF.

This clonotype appeared a few times. The rearrangement links TRBV19 to TRBJ1-2; no clear D gene. Trimming took 0 bases from V and 2 from J, leaving 10 bases between them. This CDR3 comprises 15 residues. Germline lookup yields CDR1 LNHDA and CDR2 SQIVND (reference sequence). Here the CDR3 reads CASSIEGPVNYGYTF. Written as DNA, the CDR3 is TGTGCCAGTAGTATAGAAGGACCGGTAAACTATGGCTACACCTTC.

Points on this clonotype: Given a much more abundant clone one base away, this may be a read error. The rearrangement joins TRBV27 to TRBJ1-6; D is unclear. The CDR3 extends over 16 amino acids. The ends were cut back, 3 bases at V and 7 bases at J, with 16 bases in the middle. Germline CDR1 and CDR2: MNHEY and SMNVEV (reference sequence). CDR3 coding DNA: TGTGCCAGCAGTTTCCGGGGAGGAGGGTCCAATTCACCCCTCCACTTT. The encoded protein is CASSFRGGGSNSPLHF.

V is TRBV19 and J is TRBJ2-6, with TRBD1 matching 8 bases. The CDR3 is 16 amino acids. The trim removed 9 bases at V and 4 bases at J, leaving 11 bases unmatched. Germline V gene sequence: CDR1 LNHDA, CDR2 SQIVND (reference sequence). CDR3 loop: CASWGQAVWGANVLTF. CDR3 sequence (DNA): TGTGCCAGCTGGGGACAGGCTGTTTGGGGGGCCAACGTCCTGACTTTC.

Comments on this clonotype: Without the conserved terminal phenylalanine or tryptophan, this CDR3 likely stems from a read error. This chain joins TRBV9 and TRBJ2-7; TRBD2 aligns across 9 bases. The trim removed 4 bases at V and 0 bases at J, leaving 5 bases unmatched. CDR1 is SGDLS and CDR2 is YYNGEE in the germline V gene. The CDR3 has 15 residues. CDR3: CASSPGTSNSYEQYL. CDR3 coding DNA: TGTGCCAGCAGCCCGGGGACTAGCAACTCCTACGAGCAGTACCTC.

In this sample, this clonotype turned up a few times. This chain joins TRBV13 and TRBJ2-2, with D unclear. The CDR3 runs 13 residues. Trimming took 6 bases from V and 1 from J, leaving 6 bases between them. Germline V gene data show CDR1 as PRHDT and CDR2 as FYEKMQ (reference sequence). In nucleotides, the CDR3 is TGTGCCAGCAGGAACAGGAACACCGGGGAGCTGTTTTTT. Translating it yields CASRNRNTGELFF.

With respect to this clonotype: A read error may be the cause here, since a much bigger clone is one base away. The rearrangement uses TRBV27 and TRBJ1-2, with 7 positions matching TRBD1. Germline CDR1 is MNHEY and CDR2 is SMNVEV (reference sequence). Trimming removed 5 bases from V and 0 bases from J; junction bases left unmatched: 12. The CDR3 is 17 residues long. CDR3 loop: CASSAVLTGPANYGYTF. In DNA, the CDR3 is TGTGCCAGCAGTGCAGTTCTGACAGGGCCTGCTAACTATGGCTACACCTTC.

As to this clonotype: A much larger clone sits a single nucleotide away, making a read error possible. The rearrangement uses TRBV5-3 and TRBJ1-1, with 8 bases matching TRBD1. TRBV5-3 is labeled an ORF, and its function is uncertain. The CDR3 runs to 18 residues. The CDR3 DNA follows: TGTGCCAGCAGCTTGTCGGTTTTTGACAGGGGCGAGAACACTGAAGCTTCCTTT. The encoded protein is CASSLSVFDRGENTEASF.

As regards this clonotype: A much larger clone lies a single base off, so this may be a read error. The chain combines TRBV20-1 with TRBJ1-2; TRBD1 is a possible D gene (6 bases). The CDR3 spans 16 residues. CDR1 and CDR2 (germline): DFQATT, SNEGSKA (reference sequence). The CDR3 DNA reads TGCAGTGCTAGAGATCTGGGGGCACCGCCGTTCTATGGCTACGCCTTC. Its translation is CSARDLGAPPFYGYAF.